Detailed here is one T cell receptor (beta chain). The CDR3 is made up of 17 amino acids. V gave up 10 bases and J gave up 0 bases, with 21 bases separating them. Germline V CDR1 and CDR2: MRHNA, SNTAGT. The data are from a study of PD-L1 blockade in urothelial cancer. About the research overall: Blood analysis took place 3 weeks (second dose) and 6 weeks after treatment start.

Here immunoSEQ multiplex PCR was the method, and the copy in TCRdb shows in-frame clones only, minus some. The sample lists about 39,000 clones; around 89% were seen once. This sample comprised PBMCs, obtained around atezolizumab (anti-PD-L1) treatment. The TCR was taken from a man in his fifties or sixties with urothelial cancer. The chain has TRBV6-4 and TRBJ1-4; D perhaps matches TRBD1 (5 bases). The CDR3 sequence: CATLRGEGVATNEKLFF. For the CDR3, the DNA is TGTGCCACCCTGCGGGGGGAAGGGGTTGCAACTAATGAAAAACTGTTTTTT.